This T cell receptor (beta chain) was recovered during a study of radiotherapy plus CTLA-4 blockade in lung cancer. Overall study findings and caveats: TCR clones from tumors expanded in blood after radiotherapy plus ipilimumab.

With regard to this clone: The antigen is not known.

The assay was immunoSEQ multiplex PCR, and TCRdb's table has in-frame clones only and misses some. The table shows about 120,000 clones, with about 83% occurring only once. Sequenced here: peripheral blood, sampled from a patient treated with radiotherapy plus ipilimumab. This clonotype originated in a human donor with non-small cell lung cancer who had a partial response to radiotherapy plus ipilimumab.

CDR3: CASSNQDRWYGYTF. DNA for the CDR3: TGTGCCAGCAGCAATCAGGACAGGTGGTACGGCTACACCTTC. The chain has TRBV21-1 and TRBJ1-2; the DNA was not used to check the table's D call, TRBD1. TRBV21-1 is annotated as a pseudogene. The CDR3 sequence is 14 residues long.